These T cell receptor beta chains were read from a single sample in a study of ipilimumab plus nivolumab after autologous stem cell transplantation. Sequenced by immunoSEQ multiplex PCR; TCRdb stores in-frame clones only, minus some. The sample records 20,000 to 25,000 clones, 75% to 85% being singletons. The sequenced sample was PBMCs, obtained in a trial of ipilimumab plus nivolumab as post-transplant consolidation. Every receptor here comes from a male donor with diffuse large B-cell lymphoma. The CDR3 runs from the conserved cysteine through the conserved F or W. D genes are given only for firm matches. The size entry is marked missing in some rows and otherwise reads once, few, many or a size class.

DNA: TGTGCCTACCACCTTAGCTCTGGAAACACCATATATTTT
CDR3: CAYHLSSGNTIYF
D: .
size: .
V: TRBV30
J: TRBJ1-3

DNA: TGTGCCAGCAGTCCCCCGTGGGCGGGGAACACCGGGGAGCTGTTTTTT
CDR3: CASSPPWAGNTGELFF
D: .
size: .
V: TRBV11-3
J: TRBJ2-2

DNA: TGTGCCAGCTGCTTTAACAGCGGGGTCAATGAGCAGTTCTTC
CDR3: CASCFNSGVNEQFF
D: TRBD2
size: .
V: TRBV2
J: TRBJ2-1

DNA: TGTGCCAGCAGTTATAACAGAGATTCGCCTGGCTACACCTTC
CDR3: CASSYNRDSPGYTF
D: .
size: .
V: TRBV28
J: TRBJ1-2

DNA: TGTGCCAGCAGCCACCGGGCCGGAGACTCCTATAATTCACCCCTCCACTTT
CDR3: CASSHRAGDSYNSPLHF
D: .
size: few
V: TRBV14
J: TRBJ1-6

DNA: TGTGCCAGCAGTTACGGGGTTAGCTCCTATAATTCACCCCTCCACTTT
CDR3: CASSYGVSSYNSPLHF
D: .
size: .
V: TRBV6-6
J: TRBJ1-6

DNA: TGTGCCAGCAGCCCTTCGGCGACTTTCTATGGCTACACCTTC
CDR3: CASSPSATFYGYTF
D: .
size: .
V: TRBV7-9
J: TRBJ1-2

DNA: TGTGCCAGTAGTATTGTTTGGGTCAGGGATGTCTCTGGGGCCAACGTCCTGACTTTC
CDR3: CASSIVWVRDVSGANVLTF
D: .
size: .
V: TRBV19
J: TRBJ2-6

DNA: TGTGCCAGCTCCTATTCACAGTCCGGGGTTAGCACAGATACGCAGTATTTT
CDR3: CASSYSQSGVSTDTQYF
D: .
size: .
V: TRBV18
J: TRBJ2-3

DNA: TGTGCCAGCAGCAAAGGTCGACAGGACTCCTACGAGCAGTACTTC
CDR3: CASSKGRQDSYEQYF
D: .
size: .
V: TRBV21-1
J: TRBJ2-7

DNA: TGTGCCACCAGCTACGGACAGGGCACAGATACGCAGTATTTT
CDR3: CATSYGQGTDTQYF
D: TRBD1
size: .
V: TRBV15
J: TRBJ2-3

DNA: TGCGCCAGCAGCCAGAGACAGGGTAGAACTAATGAAAAACTGTTTTTT
CDR3: CASSQRQGRTNEKLFF
D: TRBD1
size: .
V: TRBV4-1
J: TRBJ1-4

DNA: TGTGCCAGTAGCACCGGCCGGGACAGGTACACTGAAGCTTTCTTT
CDR3: CASSTGRDRYTEAFF
D: TRBD1
size: .
V: TRBV19
J: TRBJ1-1

DNA: TGTGCCAGCTCACCACCGGAGGCCGGACTTAATGAAAAACTGTTTTTT
CDR3: CASSPPEAGLNEKLFF
D: .
size: .
V: TRBV18
J: TRBJ1-4

DNA: TGTGCCAGCAGGAGGACAGTGACCGGGGAGCTGTTTTTT
CDR3: CASRRTVTGELFF
D: .
size: .
V: TRBV2
J: TRBJ2-2

DNA: TGTGCCAGCAGCTTCGGATATACCGGGACAGGGGGTGGCAATGAGCAGTTCTTC
CDR3: CASSFGYTGTGGGNEQFF
D: TRBD1
size: .
V: TRBV11-1
J: TRBJ2-1